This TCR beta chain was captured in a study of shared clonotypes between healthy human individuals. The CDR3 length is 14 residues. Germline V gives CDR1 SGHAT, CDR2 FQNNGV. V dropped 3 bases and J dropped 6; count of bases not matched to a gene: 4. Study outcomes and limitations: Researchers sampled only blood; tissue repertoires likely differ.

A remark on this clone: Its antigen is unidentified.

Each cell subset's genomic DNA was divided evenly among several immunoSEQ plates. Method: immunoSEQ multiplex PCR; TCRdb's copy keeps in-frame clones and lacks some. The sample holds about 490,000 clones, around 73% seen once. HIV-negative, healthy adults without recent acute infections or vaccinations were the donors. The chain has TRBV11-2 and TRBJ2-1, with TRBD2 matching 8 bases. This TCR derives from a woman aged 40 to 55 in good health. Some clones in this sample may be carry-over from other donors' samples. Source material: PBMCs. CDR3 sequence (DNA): TGTGCCAGCAGCTTGGGACTAGGGGGCAATGAGCAGTTCTTC. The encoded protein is CASSLGLGGNEQFF.